This TCR beta chain was identified during a study of blood T cell repertoires in COVID-19. At the level of the study: COVID-19 samples, acute and convalescent, were from the United States, Italy and Spain. T cells, B-cell-depleted T cells, or PBMCs supplied cDNA or gDNA.

In the original workflow: Reference gene primer amplification gave nucleated cell count estimates. Some clones are missing from TCRdb's copy, which holds only in-frame ones; the method was immunoSEQ multiplex PCR. V and J calls and clone size are those listed in that table; D and trimming were worked out from the DNA. The table records about 140,000 clones, 70% to 80% of them present only once. V dropped 5 bases and J dropped 0; count of bases not matched to a gene: 8. The CDR3 covers 16 residues. The germline V gene has CDR1 SGHVS and CDR2 FNYEAQ. Sequenced: peripheral blood. The sequence was collected from a woman in her 50s with active or convalescent COVID-19. V is TRBV7-6 and J is TRBJ2-7, with TRBD2 matching 9 bases. This CDR3 is CASSNPTSGLSYEQYF. CDR3 coding DNA: TGTGCCAGCAGCAACCCGACTAGCGGTCTCTCCTACGAGCAGTACTTC. The entire variable domain, with the rest obtained from reference TRBV7-6 and TRBJ2-7, is as follows: GAGVSQSPRYKVTKRGQDVALRCDPISGHVSLYWYRQALGQGPEFLTYFNYEAQQDKSGLPNDRFSAERPEGSISTLTIQRTEQRDSAMYRCASSNPTSGLSYEQYFGPGTRLTVT.